This T cell receptor beta chain was sequenced in a study of shared clonotypes between healthy human individuals. Regarding the study as a whole: It was the non-shared clonotypes that had lower generation probabilities than clonotypes shared by all four donors.

Germline V gives CDR1 SGHTS, CDR2 YDEGEE. V lost 4 bases and J lost 1, with 11 bases in between. This CDR3 contains 14 residues. The method was immunoSEQ multiplex PCR; TCRdb's version includes in-frame clones alone and lacks a portion of them. The profile shows 2 million to 2.5 million clones, 95% of them singletons. Remarks on this clone: Its antigen remains unknown.

Specimen: naive CD4+ T cells sorted from blood. Subset specified: CD45RA+ positively selected. V usage is TRBV5-8 and J usage is TRBJ2-5, with a weak D call TRBD2 (5 bases). The source is a man younger than 35 in good health. The CDR3 reads CASSPGSGQETQYF. The CDR3 DNA reads as TGTGCCAGCAGCCCCGGCAGCGGCCAAGAGACCCAGTACTTC.